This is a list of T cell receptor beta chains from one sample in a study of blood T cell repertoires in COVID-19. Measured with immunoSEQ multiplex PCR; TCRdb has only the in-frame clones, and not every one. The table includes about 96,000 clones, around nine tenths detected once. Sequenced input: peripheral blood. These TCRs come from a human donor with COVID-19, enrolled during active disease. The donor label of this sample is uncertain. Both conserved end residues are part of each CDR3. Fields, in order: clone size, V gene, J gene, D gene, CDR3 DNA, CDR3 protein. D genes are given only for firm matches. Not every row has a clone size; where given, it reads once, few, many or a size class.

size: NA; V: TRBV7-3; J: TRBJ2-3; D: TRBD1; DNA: TGTGCCAGCAGCTTACTCGGACAGGTTTCAGATACGCAGTATTTT; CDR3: CASSLLGQVSDTQYF
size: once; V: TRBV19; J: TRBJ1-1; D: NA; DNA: TGTGCCAGTAGTAGGGGAGGACGGACTGAAGCTTTCTTT; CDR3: CASSRGGRTEAFF
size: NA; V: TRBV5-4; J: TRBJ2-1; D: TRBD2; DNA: TGTGCCAGCAGCCGGACTCCGGGACTAGCGGGGGGTAGGTCCTACAATGAGCAGTTCTTC; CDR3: CASSRTPGLAGGRSYNEQFF
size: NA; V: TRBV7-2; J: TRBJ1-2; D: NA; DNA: TGTGCCAGCAGCTTAGGACGGGGGATGGGGCTTTTAATCTACACCTTC; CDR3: CASSLGRGMGLLIYTF
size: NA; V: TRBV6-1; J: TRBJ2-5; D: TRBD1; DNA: TGTGCCAGCAGTGAATTTTGGCAGGGGGCAGGGGAGACCCAGTACTTC; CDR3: CASSEFWQGAGETQYF
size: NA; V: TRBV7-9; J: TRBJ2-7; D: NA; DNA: TGTGCCAGCAGCTTGAGGGCCTACGAGCAGTACTTC; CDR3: CASSLRAYEQYF
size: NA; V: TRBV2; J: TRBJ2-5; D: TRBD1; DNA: TGTGCCAGCAGGGGACGGACAGGGGGTAATCGAGAGACCCAGTACTTC; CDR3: CASRGRTGGNRETQYF
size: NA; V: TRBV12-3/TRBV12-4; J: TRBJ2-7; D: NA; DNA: TGTGCCAGCAGTTCGGGTCCAGACGAGCAGTACTTC; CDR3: CASSSGPDEQYF
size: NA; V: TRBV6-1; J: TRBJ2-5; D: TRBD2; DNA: TGTGCCAGCAGACCCGGGGGGGTGGAGACCCAGTACTTC; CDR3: CASRPGGVETQYF
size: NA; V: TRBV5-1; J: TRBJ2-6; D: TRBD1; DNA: TGCGCCAGCAGCCATAACCCACAGGGGTCGGGGGCCAACGTCCTGACTTTC; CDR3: CASSHNPQGSGANVLTF
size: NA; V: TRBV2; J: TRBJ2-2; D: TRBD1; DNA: TGTGCCAGCAGGTCTAACAGGGGGCGCTCGGCCGGGGAGCTGTTTTTT; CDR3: CASRSNRGRSAGELFF
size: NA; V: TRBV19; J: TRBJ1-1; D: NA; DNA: TGTGCCAGTAGTATTTTCGAACACCCAGAAGCTTTCTTT; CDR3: CASSIFEHPEAFF
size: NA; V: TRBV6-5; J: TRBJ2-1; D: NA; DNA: TGTGCCAGCACTACCCCCTACGGGTACAATGAGCAGTTCTTC; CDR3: CASTTPYGYNEQFF
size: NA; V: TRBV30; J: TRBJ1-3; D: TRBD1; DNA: TGTGCCTGGAGTCCTTGGACAGGTCTTTCCTCTGGAAACACCATATATTTT; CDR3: CAWSPWTGLSSGNTIYF
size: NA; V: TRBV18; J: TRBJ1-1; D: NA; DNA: TGTGCCAGCTCACCACCAACTGATGGTGAAGCTTTCTTT; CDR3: CASSPPTDGEAFF
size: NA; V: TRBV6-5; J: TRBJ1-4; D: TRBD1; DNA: TGTGCCAGCAGTTACAGGCCCCAGGGGGCAGGTGAAAAACTGTTTTTT; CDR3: CASSYRPQGAGEKLFF
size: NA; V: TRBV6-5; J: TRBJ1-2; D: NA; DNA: TGTGCCAGCAGTTCGCAATCCACAGGGACCTATGGCTACACCTTC; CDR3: CASSSQSTGTYGYTF
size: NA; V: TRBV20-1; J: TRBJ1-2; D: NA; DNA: TGCAGTGCTAGTAACGGGAACTATGGCTACACCTTC; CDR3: CSASNGNYGYTF
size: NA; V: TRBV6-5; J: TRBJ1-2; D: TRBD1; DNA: TGTGCCAGCAGATCCGACAGGGCCCACTATGGCTACACCTTC; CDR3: CASRSDRAHYGYTF
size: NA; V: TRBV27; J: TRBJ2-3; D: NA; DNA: TGTGCCAGCAGTTCCCGGGGATACACAGATACGCAGTATTTT; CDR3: CASSSRGYTDTQYF
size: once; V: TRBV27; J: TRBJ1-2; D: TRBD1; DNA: TGTGCCAGCAGTCTAGACGGACAGGGCGACTATGGCTACACCTTC; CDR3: CASSLDGQGDYGYTF
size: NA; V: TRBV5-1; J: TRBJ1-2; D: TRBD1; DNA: TGCGCCAGCAGCTTGGGACAGGGCGAGGGCTACACCTTC; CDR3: CASSLGQGEGYTF
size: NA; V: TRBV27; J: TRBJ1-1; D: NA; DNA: TGTGCCAGCAGTTACGCCAGGGTTGAGAACACTGAAGCTTTCTTT; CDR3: CASSYARVENTEAFF
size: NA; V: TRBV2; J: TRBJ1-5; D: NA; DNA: TGTGCCAGCAGTGAGGCCAGGGCCCAGCCCCAGCATTTT; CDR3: CASSEARAQPQHF
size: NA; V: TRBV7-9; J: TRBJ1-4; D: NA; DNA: TGTGCCAGCAGTCAATGGGGGCGGACTAATGAAAAACTGTTTTTT; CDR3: CASSQWGRTNEKLFF
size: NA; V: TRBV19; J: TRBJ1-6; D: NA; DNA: TGTGCCAGTAGAACCGGTAATTCACCCCTCCACTTT; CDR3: CASRTGNSPLHF
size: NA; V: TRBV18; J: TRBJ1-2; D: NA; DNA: TGTGCCAGCTCACCGGGGGCGGATGGCTACACCTTC; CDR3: CASSPGADGYTF
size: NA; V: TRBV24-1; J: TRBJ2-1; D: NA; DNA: TGTGCCACCGAGGGGGGGTCAACGAATGAGCAGTTCTTC; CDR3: CATEGGSTNEQFF
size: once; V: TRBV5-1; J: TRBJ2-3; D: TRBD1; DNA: TGCGCCAGCAGCCCAGGACAGGGAACAGATACGCAGTATTTT; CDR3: CASSPGQGTDTQYF
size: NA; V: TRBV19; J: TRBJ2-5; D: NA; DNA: TGTGCCAGTAGTATACCGGGGGAGACCCAGTACTTC; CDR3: CASSIPGETQYF
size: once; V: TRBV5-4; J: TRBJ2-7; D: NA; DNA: TGTGCCAGCAGCTTTGACGGGGTTTCCTACGAGCAGTACTTC; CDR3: CASSFDGVSYEQYF
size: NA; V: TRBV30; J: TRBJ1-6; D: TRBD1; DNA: TGTGCCTGGAGCCCCGGGACAGTTAATTCACCCCTCCACTTT; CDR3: CAWSPGTVNSPLHF
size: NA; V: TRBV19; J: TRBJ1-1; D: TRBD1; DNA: TGTGCCAGTAGTAAACCGAGAATGACAGGGGGAAGGAACACTGAAGCTTTCTTT; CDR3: CASSKPRMTGGRNTEAFF
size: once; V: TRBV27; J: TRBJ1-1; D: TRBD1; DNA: TGTGCCAGCAGAAGGACAGGGCTTACTGAAGCTTTCTTT; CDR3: CASRRTGLTEAFF
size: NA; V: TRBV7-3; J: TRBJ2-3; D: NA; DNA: TGTGCCAGCAGTTTTGGGGGGGATACGCAGTATTTT; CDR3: CASSFGGDTQYF
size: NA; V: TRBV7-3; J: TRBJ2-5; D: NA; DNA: TGTGCCAGCAGCCCCAGGCCGGATGGGGAGACCCAGTACTTC; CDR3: CASSPRPDGETQYF
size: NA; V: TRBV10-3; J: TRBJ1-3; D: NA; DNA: TGTGCCATTGGTCGGGGCTCTGGAAACACCATATATTTT; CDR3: CAIGRGSGNTIYF
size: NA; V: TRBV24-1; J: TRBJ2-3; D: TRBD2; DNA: TGTGCCACCAGTGACCCTTTAACCATAGCGGGAGATCCAGATACGCAGTATTTT; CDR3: CATSDPLTIAGDPDTQYF
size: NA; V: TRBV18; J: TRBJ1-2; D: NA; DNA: TGTGCCAGCTCACCACCTAACAGGGACGGCTACACCTTC; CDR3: CASSPPNRDGYTF
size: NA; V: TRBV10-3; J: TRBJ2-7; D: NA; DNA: TGTGCCATCCTGGGGGACATCTCCTACGAGCAGTACTTC; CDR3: CAILGDISYEQYF
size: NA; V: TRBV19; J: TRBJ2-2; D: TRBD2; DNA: TGTGCCAGTAGTATAGGGGGGGGACTAGCGGGAGCCGGGGAGCTGTTTTTT; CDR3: CASSIGGGLAGAGELFF
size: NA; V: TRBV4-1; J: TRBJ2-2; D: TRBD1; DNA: TGCGCCAGCAGCCAAGAGAACAGGGGATCCGGGGAGCTGTTTTTT; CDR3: CASSQENRGSGELFF
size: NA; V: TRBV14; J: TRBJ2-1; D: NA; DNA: TGTGCCAGCAGCCAAGATGGCGGAAGAAGCTCCTACAATGAGCAGTTCTTC; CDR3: CASSQDGGRSSYNEQFF
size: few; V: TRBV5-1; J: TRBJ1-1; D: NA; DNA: TGCGCCAGCAGCCTACTACAGGCCCCAGGGGTCACTGAAGCTTTCTTT; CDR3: CASSLLQAPGVTEAFF
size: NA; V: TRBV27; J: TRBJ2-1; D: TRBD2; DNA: TGTGCCAGCAGCCTAGGGCGGGAGATGGACAATGAGCAGTTCTTC; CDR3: CASSLGREMDNEQFF
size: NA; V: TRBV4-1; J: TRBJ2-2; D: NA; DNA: TGCGCCAGCAGCCAAGAAAACAGGGTGGACGGGGAGCTGTTTTTT; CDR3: CASSQENRVDGELFF
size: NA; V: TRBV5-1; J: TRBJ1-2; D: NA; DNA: TGCGCCAGCAAGGTTTCCGGAGGGAAAGCTGGCTATGGCTACACCTTC; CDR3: CASKVSGGKAGYGYTF
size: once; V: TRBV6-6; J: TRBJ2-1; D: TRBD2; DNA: TGTGCCAGCAGTCGACTGAGCGGGGGGGAAAACAATGAGCAGTTCTTC; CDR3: CASSRLSGGENNEQFF
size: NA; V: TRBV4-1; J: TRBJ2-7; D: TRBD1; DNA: TGCGCCAGCAGCCAAGATACCCCGAACACAGGGGGCTACGAGCAGTACTTC; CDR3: CASSQDTPNTGGYEQYF
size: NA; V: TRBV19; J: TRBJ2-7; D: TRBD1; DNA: TGTGCCAGTAGTATAGATGACAGGGTCCCCTACGAGCAGTACTTC; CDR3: CASSIDDRVPYEQYF
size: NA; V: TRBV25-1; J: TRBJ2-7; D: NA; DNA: TGTGCCAGCAGTGAAAGAGAGGGTCAGGGAGGCGAGCAGTACTTC; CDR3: CASSEREGQGGEQYF
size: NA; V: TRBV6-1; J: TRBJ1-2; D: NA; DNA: TGTGCCAGCAGTGAATCCCCCGTGGTGGCCGGAGCTAACTATGGCTACACCTTC; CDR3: CASSESPVVAGANYGYTF
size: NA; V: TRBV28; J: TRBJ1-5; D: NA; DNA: TGTGCCAGCAGTTTTCAGGAGGGGCGTCCAAATCAGCCCCAGCATTTT; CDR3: CASSFQEGRPNQPQHF
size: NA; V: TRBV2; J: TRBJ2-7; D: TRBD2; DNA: TGTGCCAGCAGTGAAGCAACCCTAGCGGGGGGCCGCACTTACTTC; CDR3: CASSEATLAGGRTYF